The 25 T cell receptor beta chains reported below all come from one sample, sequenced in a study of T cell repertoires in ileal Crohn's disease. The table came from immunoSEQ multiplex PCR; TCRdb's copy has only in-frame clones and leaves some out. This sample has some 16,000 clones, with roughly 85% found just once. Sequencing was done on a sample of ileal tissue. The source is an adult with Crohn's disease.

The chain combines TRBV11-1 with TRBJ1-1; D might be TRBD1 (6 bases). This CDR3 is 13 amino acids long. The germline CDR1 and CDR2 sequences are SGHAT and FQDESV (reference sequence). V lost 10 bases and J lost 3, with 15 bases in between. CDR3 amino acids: CATTLGGDTEAFF. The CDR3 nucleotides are TGTGCCACCACCCTAGGGGGAGACACTGAAGCTTTCTTT.

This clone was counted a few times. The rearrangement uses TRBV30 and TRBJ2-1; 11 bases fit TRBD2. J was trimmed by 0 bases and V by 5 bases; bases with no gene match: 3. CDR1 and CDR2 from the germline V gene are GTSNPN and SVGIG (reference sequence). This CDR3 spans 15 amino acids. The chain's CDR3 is CAWDTSGSSYNEQFF. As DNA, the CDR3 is TGTGCCTGGGATACTAGCGGGAGCTCCTACAATGAGCAGTTCTTC.

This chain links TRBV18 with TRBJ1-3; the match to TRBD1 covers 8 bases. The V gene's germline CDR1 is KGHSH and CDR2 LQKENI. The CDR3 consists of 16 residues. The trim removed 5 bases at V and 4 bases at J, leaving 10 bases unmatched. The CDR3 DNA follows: TGTGCCAGCTCAGAAACAGCCAGGGGGCAAGGAAACACCATATATTTT. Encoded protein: CASSETARGQGNTIYF. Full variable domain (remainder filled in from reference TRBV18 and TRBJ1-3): NAGVMQNPRHLVRRRGQEARLRCSPMKGHSHVYWYRQLPEEGLKFMVYLQKENIIDESGMPKERFSAEFPKEGPSILRIQQVVRGDSAAYFCASSETARGQGNTIYFGEGSWLTVV.

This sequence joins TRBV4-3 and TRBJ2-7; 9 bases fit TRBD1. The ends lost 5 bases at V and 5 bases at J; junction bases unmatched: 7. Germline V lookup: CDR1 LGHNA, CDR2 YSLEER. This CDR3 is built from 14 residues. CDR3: CASSAWGQGNEQYF. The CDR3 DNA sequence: TGCGCCAGCAGCGCGTGGGGACAGGGAAACGAGCAGTACTTC.

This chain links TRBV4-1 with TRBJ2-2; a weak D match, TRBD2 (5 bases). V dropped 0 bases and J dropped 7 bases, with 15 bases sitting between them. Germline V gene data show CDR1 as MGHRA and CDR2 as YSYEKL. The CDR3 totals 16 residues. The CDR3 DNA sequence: TGCGCCAGCAGCCAAGATCTGAGGGTGGGGTTCGGGGAGCTGTTTTTT. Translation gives CASSQDLRVGFGELFF.

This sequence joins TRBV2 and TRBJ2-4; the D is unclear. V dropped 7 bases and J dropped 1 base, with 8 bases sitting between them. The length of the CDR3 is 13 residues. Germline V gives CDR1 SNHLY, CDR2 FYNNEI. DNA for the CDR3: TGTGCCAGCACACCCGGGGCCAAAAACATTCAGTACTTC. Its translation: CASTPGAKNIQYF.

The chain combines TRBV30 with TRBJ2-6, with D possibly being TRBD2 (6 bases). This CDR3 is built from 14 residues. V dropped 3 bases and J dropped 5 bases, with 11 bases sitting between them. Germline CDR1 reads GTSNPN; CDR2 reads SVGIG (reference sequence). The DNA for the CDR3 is TGTGCCTGGAGCCCGGGACTTAGGGCCAACGTCCTGACTTTC. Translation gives CAWSPGLRANVLTF.

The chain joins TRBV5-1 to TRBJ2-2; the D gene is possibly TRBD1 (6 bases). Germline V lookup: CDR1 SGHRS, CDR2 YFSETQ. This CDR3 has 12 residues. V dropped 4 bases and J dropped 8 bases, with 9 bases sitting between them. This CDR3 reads CASSRGQGELFF. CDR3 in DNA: TGCGCCAGCAGCCGCGGACAGGGGGAGCTGTTTTTT.

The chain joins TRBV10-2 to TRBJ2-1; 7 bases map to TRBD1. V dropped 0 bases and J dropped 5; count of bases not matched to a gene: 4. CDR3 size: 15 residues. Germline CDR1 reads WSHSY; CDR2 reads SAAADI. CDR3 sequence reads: CASSESWDSHNEQFF. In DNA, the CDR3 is TGCGCCAGCAGTGAGTCGTGGGACAGCCACAATGAGCAGTTCTTC.

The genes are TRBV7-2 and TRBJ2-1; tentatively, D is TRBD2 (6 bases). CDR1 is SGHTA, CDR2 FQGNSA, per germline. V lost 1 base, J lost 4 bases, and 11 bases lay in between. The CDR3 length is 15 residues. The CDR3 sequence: CASSLVVGGYNEQFF. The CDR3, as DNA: TGTGCCAGCAGCTTAGTGGTGGGGGGATACAATGAGCAGTTCTTC. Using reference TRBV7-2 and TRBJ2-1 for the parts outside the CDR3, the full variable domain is GAGVSQSPSNKVTEKGKDVELRCDPISGHTALYWYRQSLGQGLEFLIYFQGNSAPDKSGLPSDRFSAERTGGSVSTLTIQRTQQEDSAVYLCASSLVVGGYNEQFFGPGTRLTVL.

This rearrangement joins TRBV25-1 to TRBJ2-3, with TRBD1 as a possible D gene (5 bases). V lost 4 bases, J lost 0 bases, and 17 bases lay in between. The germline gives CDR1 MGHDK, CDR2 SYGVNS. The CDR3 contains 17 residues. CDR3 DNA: TGTGCCAGCAGTGGGGGCCTAGTCCCATCTAGCACAGATACGCAGTATTTT. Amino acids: CASSGGLVPSSTDTQYF.

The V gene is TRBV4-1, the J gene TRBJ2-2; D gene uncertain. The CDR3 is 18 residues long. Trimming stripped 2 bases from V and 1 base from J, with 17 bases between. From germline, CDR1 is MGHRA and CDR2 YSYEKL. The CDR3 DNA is TGCGCCAGCAGCCAAAGTCCGACTGGAGCAGAGAACACCGGGGAGCTGTTTTTT. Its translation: CASSQSPTGAENTGELFF.

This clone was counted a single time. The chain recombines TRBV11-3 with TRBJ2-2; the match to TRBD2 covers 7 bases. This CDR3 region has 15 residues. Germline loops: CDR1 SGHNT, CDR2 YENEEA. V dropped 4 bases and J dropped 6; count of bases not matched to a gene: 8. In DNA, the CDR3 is TGTGCCAGCAGCTCACTGGGCCTAGCGGCCGGGGAGCTGTTTTTT. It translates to CASSSLGLAAGELFF. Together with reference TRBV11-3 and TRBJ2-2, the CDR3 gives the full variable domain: EAGVVQSPRYKIIEKKQPVAFWCNPISGHNTLYWYLQNLGQGPELLIRYENEEAVDDSQLPKDRFSAERLKGVDSTLKIQPAELGDSAVYLCASSSLGLAAGELFFGEGSRLTVL.

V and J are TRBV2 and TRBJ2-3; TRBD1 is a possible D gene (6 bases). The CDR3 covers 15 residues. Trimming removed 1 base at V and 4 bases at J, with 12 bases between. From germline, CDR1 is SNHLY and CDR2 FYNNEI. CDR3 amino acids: CASSEEQGPPDTQYF. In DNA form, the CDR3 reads TGTGCCAGCAGTGAAGAACAGGGTCCTCCAGATACGCAGTATTTT.

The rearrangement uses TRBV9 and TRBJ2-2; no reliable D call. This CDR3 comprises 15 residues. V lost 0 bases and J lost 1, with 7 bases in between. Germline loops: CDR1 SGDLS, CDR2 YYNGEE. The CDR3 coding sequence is TGTGCCAGCAGCGTAGGCAGTCTGAACACCGGGGAGCTGTTTTTT. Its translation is CASSVGSLNTGELFF.

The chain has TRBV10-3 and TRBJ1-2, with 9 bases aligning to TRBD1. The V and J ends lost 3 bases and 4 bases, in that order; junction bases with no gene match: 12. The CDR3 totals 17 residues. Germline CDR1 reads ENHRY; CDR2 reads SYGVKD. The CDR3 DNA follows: TGTGCCATCAGTGAATTGGGTACCGGACAGGGGAGCTATGGCTACACCTTC. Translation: CAISELGTGQGSYGYTF.

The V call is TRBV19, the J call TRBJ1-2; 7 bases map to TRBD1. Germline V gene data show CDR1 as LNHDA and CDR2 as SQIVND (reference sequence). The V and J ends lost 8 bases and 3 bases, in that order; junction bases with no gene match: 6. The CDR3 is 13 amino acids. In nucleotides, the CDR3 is TGTGCCAGTCGGGACAGACAAGACTATGGCTACACCTTC. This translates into CASRDRQDYGYTF.

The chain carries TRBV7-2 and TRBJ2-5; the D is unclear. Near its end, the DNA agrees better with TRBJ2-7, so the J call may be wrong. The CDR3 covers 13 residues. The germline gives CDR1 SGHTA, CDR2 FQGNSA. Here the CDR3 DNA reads TGTGCCAGCAGCTTACCGGTCTCCTACGAGCAGTACTTC. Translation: CASSLPVSYEQYF.

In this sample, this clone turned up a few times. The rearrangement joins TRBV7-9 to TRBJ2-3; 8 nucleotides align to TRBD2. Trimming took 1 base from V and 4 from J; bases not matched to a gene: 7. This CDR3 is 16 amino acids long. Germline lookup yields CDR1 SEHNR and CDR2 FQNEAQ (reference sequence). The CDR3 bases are TGTGCCAGCAGCTTAGGACGGGGGGGTATTTCAGATACGCAGTATTTT. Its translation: CASSLGRGGISDTQYF.

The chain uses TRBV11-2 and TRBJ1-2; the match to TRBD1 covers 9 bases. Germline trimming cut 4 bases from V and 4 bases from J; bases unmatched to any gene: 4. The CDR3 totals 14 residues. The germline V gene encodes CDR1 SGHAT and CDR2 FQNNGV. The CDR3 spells CASSSGQGFYGYTF. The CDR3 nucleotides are TGTGCCAGCAGCTCGGGACAGGGATTCTATGGCTACACCTTC. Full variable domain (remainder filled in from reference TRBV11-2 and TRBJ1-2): EAGVAQSPRYKIIEKRQSVAFWCNPISGHATLYWYQQILGQGPKLLIQFQNNGVVDDSQLPKDRFSAERLKGVDSTLKIQPAKLEDSAVYLCASSSGQGFYGYTFGSGTRLTVV.

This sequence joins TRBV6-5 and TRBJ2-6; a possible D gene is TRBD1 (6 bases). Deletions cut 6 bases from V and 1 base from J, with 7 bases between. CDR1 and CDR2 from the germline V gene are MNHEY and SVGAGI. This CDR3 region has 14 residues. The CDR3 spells CASRRGSGANVLTF. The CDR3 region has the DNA TGTGCCAGCAGAAGGGGGTCTGGGGCCAACGTCCTGACTTTC.

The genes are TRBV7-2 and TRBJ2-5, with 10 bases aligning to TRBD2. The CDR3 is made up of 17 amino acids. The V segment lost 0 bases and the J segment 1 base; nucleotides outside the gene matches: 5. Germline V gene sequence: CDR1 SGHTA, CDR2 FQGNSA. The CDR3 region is CASSLARLAGVQETQYF. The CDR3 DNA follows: TGTGCCAGCAGCTTAGCTAGACTAGCGGGTGTCCAAGAGACCCAGTACTTC. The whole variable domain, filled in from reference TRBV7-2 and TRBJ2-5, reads GAGVSQSPSNKVTEKGKDVELRCDPISGHTALYWYRQSLGQGLEFLIYFQGNSAPDKSGLPSDRFSAERTGGSVSTLTIQRTQQEDSAVYLCASSLARLAGVQETQYFGPGTRLLVL.

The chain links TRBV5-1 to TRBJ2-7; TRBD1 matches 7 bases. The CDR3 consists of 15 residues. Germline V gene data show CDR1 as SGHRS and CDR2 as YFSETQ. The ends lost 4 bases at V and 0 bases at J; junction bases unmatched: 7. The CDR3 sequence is CASSLGQDSSYEQYF. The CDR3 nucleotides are TGCGCCAGCAGCCTAGGACAGGACAGCTCCTACGAGCAGTACTTC.

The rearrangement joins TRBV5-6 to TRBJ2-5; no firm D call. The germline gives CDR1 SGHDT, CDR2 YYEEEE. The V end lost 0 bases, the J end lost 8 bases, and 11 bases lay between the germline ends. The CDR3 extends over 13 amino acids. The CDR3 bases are TGTGCCAGCAGCTTGGAACTGATTAAAACCCAGTACTTC. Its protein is CASSLELIKTQYF. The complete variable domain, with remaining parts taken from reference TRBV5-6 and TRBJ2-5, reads DAGVTQSPTHLIKTRGQQVTLRCSPKSGHDTVSWYQQALGQGPQFIFQYYEEEERQRGNFPDRFSGHQFPNYSSELNVNALLLGDSALYLCASSLELIKTQYFGPGTRLLVL.

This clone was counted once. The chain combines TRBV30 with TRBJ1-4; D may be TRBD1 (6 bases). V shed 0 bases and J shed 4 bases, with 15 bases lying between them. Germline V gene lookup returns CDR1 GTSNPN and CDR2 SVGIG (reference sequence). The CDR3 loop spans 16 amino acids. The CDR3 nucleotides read TGTGCCTGGAGTGTACACAGGGTTGGGGTTAATGAAAAACTGTTTTTT. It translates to CAWSVHRVGVNEKLFF.